Each of the 22 T cell receptor beta chains below was sequenced from the same sample in a study of blood T cell repertoires in COVID-19. Profiling relied on immunoSEQ multiplex PCR, and the TCRdb table lists in-frame clones only, not all of them. The table includes over 250,000 clones, roughly 85% detected once. Specimen: peripheral blood. These receptors all come from a woman in her 70s with acute or convalescent COVID-19.

The rearrangement uses TRBV7-9 and TRBJ2-7; D perhaps matches TRBD2 (6 bases). Trimming removed 5 bases from V and 3 bases from J, with 8 bases in between. CDR1 is SEHNR, CDR2 FQNEAQ, per germline (reference sequence). This CDR3 comprises 12 residues. The DNA for the CDR3 is TGTGCCAGCAGCACCGGGAGCTACGAGCAGTACTTC. Protein: CASSTGSYEQYF.

This chain uses TRBV2 with TRBJ1-2; perhaps TRBD1 as D (5 bases). CDR3 length: 11 amino acids. Trimming took off 7 bases at V and 11 bases at J, with 14 bases between the two ends. Germline assignment: CDR1 SNHLY and CDR2 FYNNEI. CDR3 coding DNA: TGTGCCAGCACAGAGAATGGGGGGTACACCTTC. This codes for CASTENGGYTF.

The chain uses TRBV15 and TRBJ1-5; TRBD1 is a possible D gene (6 bases). CDR3 length equals 16 residues. V was shortened by 2 bases and J by 5 bases, with 16 bases between the two germline ends. CDR1 is LNHNV and CDR2 is YYDKDF in the germline V gene (reference sequence). The CDR3 DNA follows: TGTGCCACCAGCAGATCTCCGGGACATCCAGATCAGCCCCAGCATTTT. This sequence encodes CATSRSPGHPDQPQHF.

Regarding this clone: One end of the junction is discordant with germline, which a read error may explain. The chain carries TRBV4-1 and TRBJ2-1; a weak D match, TRBD2 (5 bases). The CDR3 is 13 amino acids. The germline V gene has CDR1 MGHRA and CDR2 YSYEKL. The CDR3 region has the DNA TGCGCCAGCAGCCAAGGTCCGGGAAGGGCCGAGATCTTC. Translated: CASSQGPGRAEIF.

A note on this clone: In the same sample, other DNA sequences code for this CDR3. The chain joins TRBV30 to TRBJ2-3; D is unclear. The germline gives CDR1 GTSNPN, CDR2 SVGIG (reference sequence). CDR3 length equals 12 residues. The V gene lost 3 bases and the J gene lost 6 bases, with 10 bases spanning the gap. The CDR3: CAWSATGDTQYF. The CDR3 nucleotides read TGTGCCTGGAGCGCTACCGGGGATACGCAGTATTTT.

The rearrangement links TRBV29-1 to TRBJ2-2; TRBD1 matches at 8 bases. V was pared by 4 bases and J by 4 bases, with 11 bases of the junction left unmatched. Germline CDR1 is SQVTM and CDR2 is ANQGSEA. This CDR3 region has 16 residues. CDR3 bases: TGCAGCGTTGCGGCGTACGGGACAGGAACCACCGGGGAGCTGTTTTTT. It specifies CSVAAYGTGTTGELFF.

The rearrangement joins TRBV5-1 to TRBJ1-1; D may be TRBD1 (5 bases). Germline V lookup: CDR1 SGHRS, CDR2 YFSETQ. Deletions cut 4 bases from V and 7 bases from J, with 11 bases between. The CDR3 runs to 12 residues. The CDR3 loop is CASSPQGHEAFF. In DNA, the CDR3 is TGCGCCAGCAGCCCGCAGGGCCATGAAGCTTTCTTT.

The chain couples TRBV10-3 to TRBJ2-1, with 16 bases identical to TRBD2. Germline CDR1 reads ENHRY; CDR2 reads SYGVKD. The CDR3 totals 14 residues. Unmatched junction bases numbered 0, after V lost 6 bases and J lost 7 bases. CDR3 in amino acids: CAIRGLAGGNEQFF. CDR3 DNA sequence: TGTGCCATCAGGGGACTAGCGGGGGGGAATGAGCAGTTCTTC.

V is TRBV5-1 and J is TRBJ2-7, with 11 positions matching TRBD1. This CDR3 region has 17 residues. V dropped 0 bases and J dropped 6; count of bases not matched to a gene: 11. The V gene's germline CDR1 is SGHRS and CDR2 YFSETQ. The CDR3 sequence: CASSLVWTGGFGTEQYF. As DNA, the CDR3 is TGCGCCAGCAGCTTGGTTTGGACAGGGGGCTTTGGAACCGAGCAGTACTTC.

The CDR3 spells CASSETSGRLEQYF. The CDR3 nucleotides read TGTGCCAGCAGCGAAACTAGCGGGAGACTCGAGCAGTACTTC. V usage is TRBV7-8 and J usage is TRBJ2-7; TRBD2 aligns across 11 bases. The ends lost 5 bases at V and 6 bases at J; junction bases unmatched: 6. The CDR3 sequence is 14 residues long. CDR1 SGHVS and CDR2 FQNEAQ come from the germline V gene.

This chain connects TRBV10-3 to TRBJ1-5; no clear D. V was pared by 3 bases and J by 11 bases, with 8 bases between. This CDR3 contains 11 residues. Germline V lookup: CDR1 ENHRY, CDR2 SYGVKD. The CDR3 nucleotides are TGTGCCATCAGTGACGGTCCTGCCCAGCATTTT. Translation gives CAISDGPAQHF.

V and J are TRBV5-8 and TRBJ1-4; D unclear. The ends were cut back, 5 bases at V and 5 bases at J, with 7 bases in the middle. There are 12 residues in the CDR3. Per the germline V gene, CDR1 is SGHTS and CDR2 is YDEGEE. CDR3 region: CASRTVNEKLFF. DNA for the CDR3: TGTGCCAGCAGGACTGTAAATGAAAAACTGTTTTTT. The full variable domain, its missing parts supplied by reference TRBV5-8 and TRBJ1-4, is EAGVTQSPTHLIKTRGQQATLRCSPISGHTSVYWYQQALGLGLQFLLWYDEGEERNRGNFPPRFSGRQFPNYSSELNVNALELEDSALYLCASRTVNEKLFFGSGTQLSVL.

This clone has only a few counts. V usage is TRBV3-1 (or the pseudogene TRBV3-2) and J usage is TRBJ1-2; D is unresolved. Between the trimmed V and J ends, which lost 4 bases and 4 bases, there was a span of 7 bases. Germline V lookup: CDR1 LGHDT, CDR2 YNNKEL (reference sequence). The CDR3 runs 12 residues. The CDR3 DNA reads TGTGCCAGCAGCCTAGCCAGCTATGGCTACACCTTC. The encoded protein is CASSLASYGYTF.

This chain uses TRBV7-3 with TRBJ2-3; 7 positions agree with TRBD2. From germline, CDR1 is SGHTA and CDR2 FQGTGA. J lost 4 bases, V lost 5 bases, and 6 bases had no gene match. This CDR3 has 14 residues. This CDR3 reads CASSLRDYSDTQYF. The CDR3 bases are TGTGCCAGCAGCCTCCGGGACTACTCAGATACGCAGTATTTT.

This chain links TRBV19 with TRBJ2-3; 9 bases line up with TRBD2. V lost 3 bases and J lost 2; bases outside the gene matches: 6. Germline loops: CDR1 LNHDA, CDR2 SQIVND (reference sequence). This CDR3 is 16 amino acids long. The DNA for the CDR3 is TGTGCCAGTAGTATCGGGCGGGGGGGCACCACAGATACGCAGTATTTT. It codes for CASSIGRGGTTDTQYF.

This sequence joins TRBV5-5 and TRBJ2-5; 7 bases map to TRBD2. The V and J ends lost 3 bases and 1 base, in that order; junction bases with no gene match: 0. This CDR3 has 13 amino acids. The germline V gene encodes CDR1 SGHKS and CDR2 YYEKEE (reference sequence). DNA of the CDR3: TGTGCCAGCAGCTGGGGGGGCCAAGAGACCCAGTACTTC. Residues: CASSWGGQETQYF. The whole variable domain, remainder taken from reference TRBV5-5 and TRBJ2-5, is DAGVTQSPTHLIKTRGQQVTLRCSPISGHKSVSWYQQVLGQGPQFIFQYYEKEERGRGNFPDRFSARQFPNYSSELNVNALLLGDSALYLCASSWGGQETQYFGPGTRLLVL.

Written as DNA, the CDR3 is TGCGCCAGCAGCCCCTCGACTAGCGGGGGGGGTAATGAGCAGTTCTTC. It specifies CASSPSTSGGGNEQFF. This rearrangement joins TRBV5-1 to TRBJ2-1, with 14 bases identical to TRBD2. Losses at the gene ends were 4 bases for V and 7 bases for J; bases not matched to a gene: 7. Per the germline V gene, CDR1 is SGHRS and CDR2 is YFSETQ. The CDR3 covers 16 residues.

The chain recombines TRBV13 with TRBJ1-1; 7 nucleotides line up with TRBD1. V was clipped by 1 base and J by 5 bases; unmatched bases: 4. The CDR3 is 14 residues long. Germline V gene lookup returns CDR1 PRHDT and CDR2 FYEKMQ (reference sequence). The CDR3 nucleotides read TGTGCCAGCAGCTTAGACTCAGGGGGTACTGAAGCTTTCTTT. It specifies CASSLDSGGTEAFF.

The chain is built from TRBV25-1 and TRBJ1-6, with 7 nucleotides matching TRBD1. This CDR3 comprises 13 residues. The V gene's germline CDR1 is MGHDK and CDR2 SYGVNS. V was clipped by 6 bases and J by 10 bases; unmatched bases: 6. For the CDR3, the DNA is TGTGCCAGCAGCCTCAGGGGGGACTCACCCCTCCACTTT. Translating it yields CASSLRGDSPLHF.

The chain employs TRBV7-6 and TRBJ2-6; 7 nucleotides line up with TRBD2. After removal of 4 bases from V and 2 bases from J, the junction contained 5 bases not matched to a gene. This CDR3 contains 16 residues. The germline V gene has CDR1 SGHVS and CDR2 FNYEAQ. The chain's CDR3 is CASSSGREAGANVLTF. CDR3 coding DNA: TGTGCCAGCAGCTCGGGCCGGGAGGCTGGGGCCAACGTCCTGACTTTC.

The rearrangement links TRBV5-1 to TRBJ1-1; 7 bases agree with TRBD1. CDR1 is SGHRS, CDR2 YFSETQ, per germline. This CDR3 region has 15 residues. With 1 base clipped from V and 1 base from J, the junction kept 4 bases outside the gene matches. The CDR3 spells CASSLRQGSNTEAFF. DNA of the CDR3: TGCGCCAGCAGCTTGAGACAGGGCTCGAACACTGAAGCTTTCTTT.

The chain joins TRBV5-8 to TRBJ1-1; D unclear. The V gene's germline CDR1 is SGHTS and CDR2 YDEGEE. V was shortened by 1 base and J by 1 base, with 8 bases between the two germline ends. The CDR3 sequence is 14 residues long. CDR3 DNA: TGTGCCAGCAGCTTGCGAGGAGGGAACACTGAAGCTTTCTTT. Protein sequence: CASSLRGGNTEAFF.